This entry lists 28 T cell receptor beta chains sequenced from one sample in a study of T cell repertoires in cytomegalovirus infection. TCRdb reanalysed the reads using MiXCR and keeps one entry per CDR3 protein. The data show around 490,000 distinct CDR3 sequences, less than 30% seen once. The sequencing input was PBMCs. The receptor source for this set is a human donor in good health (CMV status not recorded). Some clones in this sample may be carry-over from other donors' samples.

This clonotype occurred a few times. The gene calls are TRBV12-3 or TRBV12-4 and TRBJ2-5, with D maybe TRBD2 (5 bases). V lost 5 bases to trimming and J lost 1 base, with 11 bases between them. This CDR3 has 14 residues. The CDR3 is CASSRGTTQETQYF. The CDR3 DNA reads TGTGCCAGCAGTCGGGGTACTACCCAAGAGACCCAGTACTTC.

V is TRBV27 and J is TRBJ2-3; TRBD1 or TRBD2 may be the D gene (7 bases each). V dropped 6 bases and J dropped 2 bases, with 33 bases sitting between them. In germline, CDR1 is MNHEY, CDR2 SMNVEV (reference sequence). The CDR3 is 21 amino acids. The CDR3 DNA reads TGTGCCAGCAGAGCCCTTACCGCCGACAGGGTGGGCGGGGGACACACAGATACGCAGTATTTT. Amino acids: CASRALTADRVGGGHTDTQYF.

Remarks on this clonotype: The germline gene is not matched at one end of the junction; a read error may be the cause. The chain's CDR3 is CVSSQEGGTYRGETQYF. CDR3 sequence (DNA): TGCGTCAGCAGCCAAGAAGGGGGAACTTACCGAGGGGAGACCCAGTACTTC. This sequence joins TRBV4-1 and TRBJ2-5, with D perhaps TRBD1 (6 bases). Germline values: CDR1 MGHRA, CDR2 YSYEKL. The length of the CDR3 is 17 residues.

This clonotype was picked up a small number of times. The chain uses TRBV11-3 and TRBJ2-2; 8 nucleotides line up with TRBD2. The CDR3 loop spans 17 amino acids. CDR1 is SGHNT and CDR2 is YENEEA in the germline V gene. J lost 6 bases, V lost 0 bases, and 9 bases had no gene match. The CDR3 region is CASSLDSSGSVAGELFF. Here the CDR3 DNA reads TGTGCCAGCAGCTTAGATTCCAGCGGGAGCGTCGCCGGGGAGCTGTTTTTT.

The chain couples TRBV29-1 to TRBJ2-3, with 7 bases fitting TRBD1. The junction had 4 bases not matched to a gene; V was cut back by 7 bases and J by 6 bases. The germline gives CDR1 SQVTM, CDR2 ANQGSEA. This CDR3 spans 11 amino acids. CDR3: CSGTQGDTQYF. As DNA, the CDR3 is TGCAGCGGGACACAGGGGGATACGCAGTATTTT.

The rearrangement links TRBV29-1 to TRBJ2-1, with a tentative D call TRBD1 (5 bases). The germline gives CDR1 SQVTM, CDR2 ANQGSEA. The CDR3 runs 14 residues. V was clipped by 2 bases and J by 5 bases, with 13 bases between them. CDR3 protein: CSVEPAGSHNEQFF. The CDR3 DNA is TGCAGCGTTGAACCTGCAGGGTCCCACAATGAGCAGTTCTTC.

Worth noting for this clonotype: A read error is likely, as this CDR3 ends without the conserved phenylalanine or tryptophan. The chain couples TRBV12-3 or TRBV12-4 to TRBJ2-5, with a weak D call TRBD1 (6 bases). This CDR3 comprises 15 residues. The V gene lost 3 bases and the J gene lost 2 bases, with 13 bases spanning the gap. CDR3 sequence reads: CASSFLQGPQETQYY. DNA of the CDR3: TGTGCCAGCAGTTTTCTTCAGGGGCCGCAAGAGACCCAGTACTAC.

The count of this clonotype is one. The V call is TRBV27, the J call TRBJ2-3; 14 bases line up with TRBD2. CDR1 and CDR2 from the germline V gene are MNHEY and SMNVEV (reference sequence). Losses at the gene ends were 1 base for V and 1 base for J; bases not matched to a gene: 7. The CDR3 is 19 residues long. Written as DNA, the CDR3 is TGTGCCAGCAGTTTATTACGGACTAGCGGGAGGCTACGCACAGATACGCAGTATTTT. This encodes CASSLLRTSGRLRTDTQYF.

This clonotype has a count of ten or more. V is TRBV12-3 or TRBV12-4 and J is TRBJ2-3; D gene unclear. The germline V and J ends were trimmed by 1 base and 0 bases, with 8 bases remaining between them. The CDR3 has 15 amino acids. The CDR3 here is CASSLDQTSTDTQYF. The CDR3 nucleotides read TGTGCCAGCAGTTTAGACCAAACTAGCACAGATACGCAGTATTTT.

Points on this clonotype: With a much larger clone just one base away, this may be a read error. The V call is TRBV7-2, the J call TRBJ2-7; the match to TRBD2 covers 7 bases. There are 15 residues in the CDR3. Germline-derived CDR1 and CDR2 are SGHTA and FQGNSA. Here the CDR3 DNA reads TGTGACAGCAGAGGCGGGGGAGCCCGCCAGCGCGAGCAGTACTTC. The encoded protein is CDSRGGGARQREQYF.

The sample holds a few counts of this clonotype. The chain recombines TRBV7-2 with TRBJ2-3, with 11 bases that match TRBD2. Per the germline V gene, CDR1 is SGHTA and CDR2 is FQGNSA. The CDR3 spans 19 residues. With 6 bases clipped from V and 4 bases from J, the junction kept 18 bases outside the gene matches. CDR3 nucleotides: TGTGCCAGCAGTTCAAGGCCAGGGGCTAGCGGGGGGAGGCCAGATACGCAGTATTTT. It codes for CASSSRPGASGGRPDTQYF. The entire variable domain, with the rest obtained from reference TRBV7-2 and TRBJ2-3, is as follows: GAGVSQSPSNKVTEKGKDVELRCDPISGHTALYWYRQSLGQGLEFLIYFQGNSAPDKSGLPSDRFSAERTGGSVSTLTIQRTQQEDSAVYLCASSSRPGASGGRPDTQYFGPGTRLTVL.

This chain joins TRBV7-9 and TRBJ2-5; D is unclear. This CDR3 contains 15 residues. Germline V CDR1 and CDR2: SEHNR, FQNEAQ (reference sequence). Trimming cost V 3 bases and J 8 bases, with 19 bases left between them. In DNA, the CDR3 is TGTGCCAGCAGCTTTAGAGTGGGTCTAGGAGAAACCCAGTACTTC. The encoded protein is CASSFRVGLGETQYF.

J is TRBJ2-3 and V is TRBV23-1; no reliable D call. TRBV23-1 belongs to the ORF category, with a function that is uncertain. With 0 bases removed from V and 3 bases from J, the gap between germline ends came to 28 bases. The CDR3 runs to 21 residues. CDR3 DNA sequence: TGCGCCAGCAGTCAATCAGTCCAGGCGGAAAAAGACAATTTAAAGACAGATACGCAGTATTTT. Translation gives CASSQSVQAEKDNLKTDTQYF.

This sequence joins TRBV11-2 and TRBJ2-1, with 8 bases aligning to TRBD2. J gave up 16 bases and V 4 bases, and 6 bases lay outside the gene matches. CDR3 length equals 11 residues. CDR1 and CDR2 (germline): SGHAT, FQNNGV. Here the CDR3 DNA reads TGTGCCAGCAGCTCGAGGACTAGCCTTTTCTTC. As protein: CASSSRTSLFF.

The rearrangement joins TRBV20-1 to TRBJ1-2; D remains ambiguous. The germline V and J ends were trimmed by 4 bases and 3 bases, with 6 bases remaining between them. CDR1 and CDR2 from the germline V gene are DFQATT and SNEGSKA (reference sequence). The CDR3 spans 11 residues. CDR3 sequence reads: CSANQDYGYTF. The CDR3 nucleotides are TGCAGTGCTAATCAGGACTATGGCTACACCTTC.

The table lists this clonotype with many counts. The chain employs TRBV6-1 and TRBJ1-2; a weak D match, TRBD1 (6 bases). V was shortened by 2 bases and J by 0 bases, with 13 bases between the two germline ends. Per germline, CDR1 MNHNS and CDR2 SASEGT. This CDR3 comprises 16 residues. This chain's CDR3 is CASSERDRQANYGYTF. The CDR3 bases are TGTGCCAGCAGTGAACGCGACAGGCAAGCTAACTATGGCTACACCTTC.

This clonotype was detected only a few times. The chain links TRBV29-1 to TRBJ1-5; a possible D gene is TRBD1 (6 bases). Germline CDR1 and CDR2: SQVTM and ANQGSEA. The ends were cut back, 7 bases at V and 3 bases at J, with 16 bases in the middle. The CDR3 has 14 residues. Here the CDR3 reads CSASTGSPNQPQHF. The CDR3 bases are TGCAGCGCCTCGACAGGATCTCCCAATCAGCCCCAGCATTTT.

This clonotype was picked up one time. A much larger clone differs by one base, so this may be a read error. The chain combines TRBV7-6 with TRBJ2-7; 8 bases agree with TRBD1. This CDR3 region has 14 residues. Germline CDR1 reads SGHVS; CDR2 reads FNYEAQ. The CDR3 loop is CASSGQGVYDEQNF. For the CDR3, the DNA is TGTGCCAGCAGTGGACAGGGTGTTTACGACGAGCAGAACTTC. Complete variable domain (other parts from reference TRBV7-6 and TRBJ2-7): GAGVSQSPRYKVTKRGQDVALRCDPISGHVSLYWYRQALGQGPEFLTYFNYEAQQDKSGLPNDRFSAERPEGSISTLTIQRTEQRDSAMYRCASSGQGVYDEQNFGPGTRLTVT.

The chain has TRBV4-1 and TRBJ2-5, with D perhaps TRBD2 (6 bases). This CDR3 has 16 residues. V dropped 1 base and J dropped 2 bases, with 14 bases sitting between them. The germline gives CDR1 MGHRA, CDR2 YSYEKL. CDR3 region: CASSQGSGTPQETQYF. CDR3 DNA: TGCGCCAGCAGCCAAGGATCCGGGACTCCTCAAGAGACCCAGTACTTC.

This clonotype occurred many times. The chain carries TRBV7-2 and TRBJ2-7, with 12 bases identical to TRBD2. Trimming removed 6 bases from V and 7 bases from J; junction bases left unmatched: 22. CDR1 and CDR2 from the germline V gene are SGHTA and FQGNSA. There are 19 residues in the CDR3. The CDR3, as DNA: TGTGCCAGCAGAGACCGACTAGCGGGAGTGTGGGGAGGAAGTCTGGAGCAGTACTTC. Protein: CASRDRLAGVWGGSLEQYF.

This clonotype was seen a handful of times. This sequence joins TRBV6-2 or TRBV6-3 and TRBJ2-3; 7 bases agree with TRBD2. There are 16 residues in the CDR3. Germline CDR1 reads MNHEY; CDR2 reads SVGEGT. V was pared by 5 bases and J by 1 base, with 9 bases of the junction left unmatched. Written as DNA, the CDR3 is TGTGCCAGCAGTCGTCTAGCGGCCGTTGGCACAGATACGCAGTATTTT. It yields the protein CASSRLAAVGTDTQYF.

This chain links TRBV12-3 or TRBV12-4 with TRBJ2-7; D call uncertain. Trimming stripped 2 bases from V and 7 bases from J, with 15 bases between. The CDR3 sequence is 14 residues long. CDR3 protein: CASSLIPQPREQYF. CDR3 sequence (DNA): TGTGCCAGCAGTTTAATCCCCCAGCCGCGAGAGCAGTACTTC.

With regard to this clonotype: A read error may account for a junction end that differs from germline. The CDR3 sequence is CACSLGPRGLAGGPTPPSTDTQYF. The CDR3 DNA reads TGTGCCTGCAGCTTAGGACCACGTGGACTAGCGGGAGGGCCCACTCCACCTAGCACAGATACGCAGTATTTT. V usage is TRBV7-9 and J usage is TRBJ2-3, with 15 positions matching TRBD2. The germline CDR1 and CDR2 sequences are SEHNR and FQNEAQ (reference sequence). The CDR3 extends over 24 amino acids.

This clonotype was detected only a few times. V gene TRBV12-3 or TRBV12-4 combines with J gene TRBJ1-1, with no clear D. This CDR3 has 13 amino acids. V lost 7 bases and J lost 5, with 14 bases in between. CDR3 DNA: TGTGCCAGCAAAACCAGCAGTGGAACTGAAGCTTTCTTT. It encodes CASKTSSGTEAFF.

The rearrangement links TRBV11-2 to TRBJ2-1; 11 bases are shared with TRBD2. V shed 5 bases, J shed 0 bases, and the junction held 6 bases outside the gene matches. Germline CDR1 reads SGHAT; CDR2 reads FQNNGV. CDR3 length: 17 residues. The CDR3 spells CASSPGTSGFSYNEQFF. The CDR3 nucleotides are TGTGCCAGCAGCCCCGGGACTAGCGGTTTCTCCTACAATGAGCAGTTCTTC.

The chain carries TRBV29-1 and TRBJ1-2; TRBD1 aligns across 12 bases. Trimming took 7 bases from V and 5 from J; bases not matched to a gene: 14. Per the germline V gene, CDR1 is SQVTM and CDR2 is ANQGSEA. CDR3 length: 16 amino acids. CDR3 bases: TGCAGCGCTCTACGGAGAGGGACAGGGGGCGAGTATGGCTACACCTTC. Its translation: CSALRRGTGGEYGYTF.

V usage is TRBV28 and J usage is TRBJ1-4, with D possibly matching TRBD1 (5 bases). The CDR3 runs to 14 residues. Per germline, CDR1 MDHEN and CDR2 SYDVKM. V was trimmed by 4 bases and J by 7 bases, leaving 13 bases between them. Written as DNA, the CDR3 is TGTGCCAGCAGTTCTGGGGGGGAAGGTGAAAAACTGTTTTTT. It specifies CASSSGGEGEKLFF.

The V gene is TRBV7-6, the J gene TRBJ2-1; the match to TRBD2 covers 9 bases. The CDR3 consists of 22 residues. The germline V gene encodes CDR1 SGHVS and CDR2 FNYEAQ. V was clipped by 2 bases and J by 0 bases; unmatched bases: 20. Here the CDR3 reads CASSLSWRGASGKESSYNEQFF. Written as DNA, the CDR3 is TGTGCCAGCAGCTTATCGTGGAGGGGGGCTAGCGGGAAGGAGAGCTCCTACAATGAGCAGTTCTTC.